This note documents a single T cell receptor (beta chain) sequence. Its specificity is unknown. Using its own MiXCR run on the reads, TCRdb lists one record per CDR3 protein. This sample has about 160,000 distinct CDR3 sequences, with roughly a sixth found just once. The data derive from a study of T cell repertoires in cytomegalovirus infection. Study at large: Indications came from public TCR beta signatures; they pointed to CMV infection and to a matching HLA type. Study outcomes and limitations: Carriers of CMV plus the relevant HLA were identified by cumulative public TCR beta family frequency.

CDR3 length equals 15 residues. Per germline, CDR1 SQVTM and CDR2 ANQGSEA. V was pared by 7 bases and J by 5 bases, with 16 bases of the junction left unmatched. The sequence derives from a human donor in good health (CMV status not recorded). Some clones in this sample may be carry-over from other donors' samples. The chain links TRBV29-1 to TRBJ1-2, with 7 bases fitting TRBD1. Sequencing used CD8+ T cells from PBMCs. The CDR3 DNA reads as TGCAGCGCCGATACAAGACAGGGAACGGGATATGGCTACACCTTC. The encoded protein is CSADTRQGTGYGYTF. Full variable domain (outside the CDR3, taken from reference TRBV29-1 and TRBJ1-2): SAVISQKPSRDICQRGTSLTIQCQVDSQVTMMFWYRQQPGQSLTLIATANQGSEATYESGFVIDKFPISRPNLTFSTLTVSNMSPEDSSIYLCSADTRQGTGYGYTFGSGTRLTVV.